This TCR beta chain is from a study of T cells in Graves' hyperthyroidism and ophthalmopathy. Ophthalmopathy cases met thresholds of Clinical Activity Score at least 3, NOSPECS grade at least 4 and duration under 3 months. Researchers barred patients who had uncontrolled infection, other autoimmune disease, pregnancy or lactation. Diagnosis relied on clinical symptoms, serum thyroxine and TRAb, thyroid ultrasound and orbital computed tomography. RNA transcripts yielded amplified TCR beta CDR3 regions. HTBI primers drove first-round RT-PCR of the TCR CDR3. TCRdb recomputed calls from the multiplex PCR reads with MiXCR, one row per CDR3 protein. The data contain around 250,000 distinct CDR3 sequences, approximately 16% of them singletons. Per the germline V gene, CDR1 is DFQATT and CDR2 is SNEGSKA (reference sequence). The CDR3 runs 15 residues. Trimming pared 1 base from V and 2 bases from J, leaving 14 bases between.

This clonotype has a count of ten or more. The sequenced material came from blood. The gene calls are TRBV20-1 and TRBJ2-5; weak D call: TRBD2 (6 bases). The TCR originated in a young woman with Graves' ophthalmopathy. The CDR3 sequence is CSARGGGMRQETQYF. CDR3 nucleotides: TGCAGTGCTAGAGGGGGCGGGATGCGGCAAGAGACCCAGTACTTC.